Listed below are T cell receptor beta chains from one sample, sequenced in a study of blood T cell repertoires in COVID-19. Assay: immunoSEQ multiplex PCR; the TCRdb copy retains only in-frame clones and omits some. In the table there are some 220,000 clones, about 88% of which are singletons. Material for sequencing was PBMCs or T cells enriched from blood (not recorded which). These receptors were taken from a woman aged 25 to 45 who had recovered from COVID-19. The CDR3 runs from the conserved cysteine through the conserved F or W. D genes are given only for firm matches. Not all rows give a size; the values are once, few, many and, for expanded clones, a class.

clone_size j_call v_call d_call cdr3_nt cdr3_aa
once TRBJ2-2 TRBV5-6 TRBD1 TGTGCCAGCAGCTTGCGGACAGGGTTCACCGGGGAGCTGTTTTTT CASSLRTGFTGELFF
- TRBJ1-1 TRBV6-5 TRBD1 TGTGCCAGCAGTCCCGGACAGGGGAACACTGAAGCTTTCTTT CASSPGQGNTEAFF
- TRBJ1-2 TRBV10-3 - TGTGCCATCAGTGAGGAGAGCTATGGCTACACCTTC CAISEESYGYTF
few TRBJ1-4 TRBV4-1 - TGCGCCAGCAGCCAAGTTACGGGAAGGGAAAAACTGTTTTTT CASSQVTGREKLFF
- TRBJ1-2 TRBV11-2 - TGTGCCAGCAGCCCGAGGACACAGTCTGGCTACACCTTC CASSPRTQSGYTF
- TRBJ1-3 TRBV7-2 - TGTGCCAGCAGCCCACAGCCACATTCTGGAAACACCATATATTTT CASSPQPHSGNTIYF
- TRBJ1-1 TRBV7-9 - TGTGCCAGCAGCTTAGGGGGACAAGTTTTCTTT CASSLGGQVFF
- TRBJ2-5 TRBV7-9 TRBD1 TGTGCCAGCAGCCCAATACAGGGGCCTCAAGAGACCCAGTACTTC CASSPIQGPQETQYF
- TRBJ1-1 TRBV6-5 TRBD1 TGTGCCAGCAGTACTCGGGACAGAACTGAAGCTTTCTTT CASSTRDRTEAFF
once TRBJ1-3 TRBV12-3/TRBV12-4 - TGTGCCAGCAGTTTTCAGGCCTCAACCATATATTTT CASSFQASTIYF
- TRBJ1-3 TRBV19 - TGTGCCAGTAGTAACGGAGCCAGGGGATACACCATATATTTT CASSNGARGYTIYF
- TRBJ1-1 TRBV6-5 - TGTGCCAGCAGTTGGAGCTTTGACGGAGACACTGAAGCTTTCTTT CASSWSFDGDTEAFF
- TRBJ2-7 TRBV4-3 TRBD2 TGCGCCAGCAGCCAAGGTCTGACTAGCGGCTACGAGCAGTACTTC CASSQGLTSGYEQYF
- TRBJ2-1 TRBV4-3 TRBD2 TGCGCCAGCAGCCAAGATCCTAGCGGGGGCTACAATGAGCAGTTCTTC CASSQDPSGGYNEQFF
- TRBJ2-7 TRBV19 - TGTGCCAGTAGCATTTCAGGACTGCCGGTAGGGCAGTACTTC CASSISGLPVGQYF
- TRBJ2-5 TRBV19 - TGTGCCAGTAGTACCCGGGGGAAGTACCAAGAGACCCAGTACTTC CASSTRGKYQETQYF
- TRBJ1-4 TRBV19 TRBD1 TGTGCCAGTAGTGGGACAGGGGAGACTAATGAAAAACTGTTTTTT CASSGTGETNEKLFF
- TRBJ1-5 TRBV5-1 TRBD1 TGCGCCAGCAGCCTGGGACAGGGTAGTCAGCCCCAGCATTTT CASSLGQGSQPQHF
- TRBJ2-7 TRBV7-3 - TGTGCCAGCAGCTCCCTTGGGGGGGCAGACTACGAGCAGTACTTC CASSSLGGADYEQYF
- TRBJ1-1 TRBV5-6 TRBD1 TGTGCCAGCAGCTTGAACAGGGGGAACACTGAAGCTTTCTTT CASSLNRGNTEAFF
- TRBJ2-1 TRBV4-3 TRBD1 TGCGCCAGCAGCGCAAGACAGGGTAACTACAATGAGCAGTTCTTC CASSARQGNYNEQFF
- TRBJ2-4 TRBV7-9 TRBD1 TGTGCCAGCAGCCGTAACAGGGGAAATGGCAAAAACATTCAGTACTTC CASSRNRGNGKNIQYF
- TRBJ2-2 TRBV6-5 TRBD1 TGTGCCAGCAAACCCCCCAGGGACAGTCTGTTTTTT CASKPPRDSLFF
- TRBJ1-5 TRBV18 - TGTGCCAGCTCACCACCAGGGCAGGGAGGTCAGCCCCAGCATTTT CASSPPGQGGQPQHF
- TRBJ1-2 TRBV13 TRBD1 TGTGCCAGCAGCTTGGACAGGGTCTATGGCTACACCTTC CASSLDRVYGYTF
- TRBJ2-7 TRBV5-4 TRBD2 TGTGCCAGCAGTTCGGGTCTAGGGCGGGGGGCTGGCGAGCAGTACTTC CASSSGLGRGAGEQYF
few TRBJ1-4 TRBV7-6 TRBD1 TGTGCCAGCAGCCTCCGGGACAGGGGGCCGGCAACTAATGAAAAACTGTTTTTT CASSLRDRGPATNEKLFF
- TRBJ2-2 TRBV9 TRBD1 TGTGCCAGCAGCGCCCGGACAGGAAACACCGGGGAGCTGTTTTTT CASSARTGNTGELFF
- TRBJ1-2 TRBV19 TRBD1 TGTGCCAGTAATCCCGGACAGGTCTCTTCTAACTATGGCTACACCTTC CASNPGQVSSNYGYTF
- TRBJ2-5 TRBV7-2 TRBD2 TGTGCCAGCAGTTTGTTAATAGCGGGGCCGGGGGCAGAGACCCAGTACTTC CASSLLIAGPGAETQYF
once TRBJ1-5 TRBV6-5 TRBD1 TGTGCCAGCAGCTCGACAGGGAAGGGTCAGCCCCAGCATTTT CASSSTGKGQPQHF
- TRBJ1-4 TRBV3-1/TRBV3-2 - TGTGCCAGCAGCCCATGGAGACAGCCTAATGAAAAACTGTTTTTT CASSPWRQPNEKLFF
- TRBJ1-1 TRBV5-4 TRBD1 TGTGCCAGCAGGTCACAGGGGGCTGACACTGAAGCTTTCTTT CASRSQGADTEAFF
- TRBJ2-3 TRBV2 - TGTGCCAGCAGCCGGTGGTGGAGCGCAGATACGCAGTATTTT CASSRWWSADTQYF
- TRBJ2-2 TRBV15 - TGTGCCACCAGCAGAGGTGGGGGCCAGGTCGACACCGGGGAGCTGTTTTTT CATSRGGGQVDTGELFF
once TRBJ2-1 TRBV2 TRBD2 TGTGCCAGCAATGGACTAGGTTACAATGAGCAGTTCTTC CASNGLGYNEQFF
- TRBJ1-5 TRBV19 TRBD1 TGTGCCAGTAGTATGGGACAGATTAGCAATCAGCCCCAGCATTTT CASSMGQISNQPQHF
- TRBJ1-2 TRBV5-5 - TGTGCCAGCAGCCCAAACTACGAATTCCGGTGGGGCTACACCTTC CASSPNYEFRWGYTF
- TRBJ2-1 TRBV5-4 TRBD1 TGTGCCAGCAGGACCGACAGGGAATCCTACAATGAGCAGTTCTTC CASRTDRESYNEQFF
- TRBJ2-5 TRBV5-1 - TGCGCCAGCAGCTTGGAGGGGTTGGAGACCCAGTACTTC CASSLEGLETQYF
- TRBJ2-3 TRBV2 - TGTGCCAGCAGTGGAGGCAGAGCAGATACGCAGTATTTT CASSGGRADTQYF
- TRBJ2-7 TRBV5-4 TRBD1 TGTGCCAGCAGCTTGAGACAGGGGGTAGGCGAGCAGTACTTC CASSLRQGVGEQYF
- TRBJ1-6 TRBV4-1 - TGCGCCAGCAGCCGCTCGATGGGGGGGAGTGGTTCACCCCTCCACTTT CASSRSMGGSGSPLHF
- TRBJ1-5 TRBV10-3 - TGTGCCATCAGTGAGGCCAGAGGTCAGCCCCAGCATTTT CAISEARGQPQHF
- TRBJ1-3 TRBV6-6 - TGTGCCAGCAGACGATCCTTTACAGGCTCTGGAAACACCATATATTTT CASRRSFTGSGNTIYF
- TRBJ2-3 TRBV7-6 - TGTGCCAGCAGCTCCCGGACTAGGGGGGATACGCAGTATTTT CASSSRTRGDTQYF
once TRBJ1-1 TRBV19 TRBD1 TGTGCCAGTAGTACCGGACAGGTCGAAGCTTTCTTT CASSTGQVEAFF
- TRBJ1-2 TRBV15 - TGTGCCACCAGCAGAGAAGGGGACACCTATGGCTACACCTTC CATSREGDTYGYTF
- TRBJ1-2 TRBV7-2 TRBD1 TGTGCCAGCAGCTTAGAGCAGGGGGGTTCTTCTTTCTATGGCTACACCTTC CASSLEQGGSSFYGYTF
- TRBJ2-1 TRBV7-6 - TGTGCCAGCAGCTTAACCTCGAGCTCCTACAATGAGCAGTTCTTC CASSLTSSSYNEQFF
- TRBJ2-2 TRBV7-2 - TGTGCCAGCACCGAACTAGCCCCCACCGGGGAGCTGTTTTTT CASTELAPTGELFF